A selection of T cell receptor beta chains follows, all from one sample in a study of a mutant IDH1 vaccine in newly diagnosed glioma. These receptors' targets are unknown. Data came from immunoSEQ multiplex PCR; TCRdb stores just in-frame clones and leaves some out. This sample has 30,000 to 40,000 clones, with 80% to 95% found just once. Sequenced here: PBMCs, sampled from a glioma patient whose treatment included an IDH1 peptide vaccine. These receptors originate from a woman aged 40 to 50 with glioma. Both conserved end residues are part of each CDR3. The D gene is left open where the match is weak. Part of the rows lack a size; the others show once, few, many or a class for expanded clones.

TRBJ2-7 | TRBV5-4 | TRBD1 | . | CASSLGGQGSYEQYF | TGTGCCAGCAGCTTGGGGGGACAGGGATCCTACGAGCAGTACTTC
TRBJ2-7 | TRBV6-5 | TRBD2 | . | CASSLRLAGWNEQYF | TGTGCCAGCAGTCTCCGACTAGCGGGGTGGAACGAGCAGTACTTC
TRBJ2-5 | TRBV7-2 | . | . | CASSWTQLWETQYF | TGTGCCAGCTCCTGGACTCAGCTGTGGGAGACCCAGTACTTC
TRBJ2-2 | TRBV5-1 | . | . | CASRGLRANTGELFF | TGCGCCAGCAGGGGGCTCCGGGCGAACACCGGGGAGCTGTTTTTT
TRBJ1-2 | TRBV27 | . | . | CASSPHGQFNYGYTF | TGTGCCAGCAGCCCCCACGGGCAATTTAACTATGGCTACACCTTC
TRBJ1-2 | TRBV6-1 | TRBD1 | . | CASSEDRGGIYGYTF | TGTGCCAGCAGTGAGGACAGGGGGGGAATCTATGGCTACACCTTC
TRBJ2-5 | TRBV10-3 | TRBD2 | . | CAISEGTSWETQYF | TGTGCCATCAGTGAGGGGACTAGTTGGGAGACCCAGTACTTC
TRBJ1-2 | TRBV10-3 | TRBD1 | . | CAISIGTAINYGYTF | TGTGCCATCAGTATCGGGACAGCGATTAACTATGGCTACACCTTC
TRBJ1-1 | TRBV6-1 | . | . | CASSAFRVSTEAFF | TGTGCCAGCAGCGCTTTCCGGGTCTCCACTGAAGCTTTCTTT
TRBJ1-2 | TRBV6-6 | TRBD1 | . | CASSTQGAPDYGYTF | TGTGCCAGCAGTACTCAGGGGGCCCCTGACTATGGCTACACCTTC
TRBJ2-2 | TRBV18 | . | . | CASSPNLDQTNTGELFF | TGTGCCAGCTCACCAAATCTGGACCAAACCAACACCGGGGAGCTGTTTTTT
TRBJ2-7 | TRBV7-9 | TRBD2 | . | CASSRIAGTLSEQYF | TGTGCCAGCAGCAGAATAGCGGGAACTCTTTCCGAGCAGTACTTC
TRBJ2-5 | TRBV10-3 | . | . | CAISGTGGKETQYF | TGTGCCATCAGTGGTACTGGGGGGAAAGAGACCCAGTACTTC
TRBJ2-7 | TRBV4-1 | TRBD2 | medium-sized | CASSQELAGGREQYF | TGCGCCAGCAGCCAAGAATTAGCGGGGGGACGCGAGCAGTACTTC
TRBJ1-1 | TRBV6-5 | TRBD1 | . | CASRKLTGAEAFF | TGTGCCAGCAGAAAATTAACAGGGGCTGAAGCTTTCTTT
TRBJ1-2 | TRBV29-1 | TRBD1 | . | CSVRTGGAYGYTF | TGCAGCGTCCGGACAGGGGGCGCATATGGCTACACCTTC
TRBJ2-7 | TRBV5-5 | . | once | CASSYLTEPYEQYF | TGTGCCAGCAGCTACCTTACAGAACCCTACGAGCAGTACTTC
TRBJ2-3 | TRBV5-1 | . | . | CASSFRGRSTDTQYF | TGCGCCAGCAGCTTCCGAGGGCGAAGCACAGATACGCAGTATTTT
TRBJ1-6 | TRBV6-5 | TRBD1 | . | CASSPGQGNSPLHF | TGTGCCAGCAGTCCGGGACAGGGGAATTCACCCCTCCACTTT
TRBJ2-1 | TRBV10-3 | TRBD1 | . | CAISEDRAVLNEQFF | TGTGCCATCAGTGAGGACAGGGCTGTTCTCAATGAGCAGTTCTTC
TRBJ1-3 | TRBV10-3 | . | . | CAISEKAGSGNTIYF | TGTGCCATCAGTGAGAAGGCAGGGTCTGGAAACACCATATATTTT
TRBJ2-3 | TRBV7-2 | TRBD2 | once | CASSRVASGRTDTQYF | TGTGCCAGCAGCCGCGTGGCTAGCGGGCGCACAGATACGCAGTATTTT
TRBJ2-7 | TRBV5-1 | TRBD1 | . | CASSIGQAYEQYF | TGCGCCAGCAGCATCGGACAGGCCTACGAGCAGTACTTC
TRBJ2-7 | TRBV19 | . | . | CASSIDAGSYEQYF | TGTGCCAGTAGTATTGATGCGGGCTCCTACGAGCAGTACTTC
TRBJ1-5 | TRBV5-8 | . | . | CASSLDSNQPQHF | TGTGCCAGCAGCTTGGACTCAAATCAGCCCCAGCATTTT
TRBJ2-4 | TRBV7-2 | TRBD2 | . | CASSRPVAGENIQYF | TGTGCCAGCAGCCGCCCTGTAGCGGGGGAAAACATTCAGTACTTC
TRBJ2-3 | TRBV6-1 | TRBD2 | . | CASSASSGDTQYF | TGTGCCAGCAGTGCGTCTAGCGGAGATACGCAGTATTTT
TRBJ1-1 | TRBV5-1 | . | . | CASSLTRDTEAFF | TGCGCCAGCAGCTTGACGAGGGACACTGAAGCTTTCTTT